The clone carrying this T cell receptor (beta chain) was seen repeatedly, ten times or more. This record comes from a study of human T cells and chemical hapten exposure. About the study: Yields of TCR per sample differed, chiefly owing to small differences in pooled library volume.

In TCRdb, the RACE reads were re-called with MiXCR into one record per CDR3 protein. Of about 31,000 distinct CDR3 sequences listed, nearly 7.5% are singletons. Stated time point: healthy volunteer bleed at 2 weeks. The authors extracted total RNA from unfractionated whole blood. Trimming cost V 0 bases and J 0 bases, with 14 bases left between them. The germline V gene encodes CDR1 SQVTM and CDR2 ANQGSEA. CDR3 length: 17 amino acids. The chain joins TRBV29-1 to TRBJ2-2, with D uncertain. Sequencing was done on a sample of whole blood. The receptor's source is a human donor in good health. Some clones in this sample may be carry-over from other donors' samples. The CDR3 loop is CSVEDWSTQPNTGELFF. The CDR3 DNA reads as TGCAGCGTTGAAGATTGGTCGACACAGCCGAACACCGGGGAGCTGTTTTTT.